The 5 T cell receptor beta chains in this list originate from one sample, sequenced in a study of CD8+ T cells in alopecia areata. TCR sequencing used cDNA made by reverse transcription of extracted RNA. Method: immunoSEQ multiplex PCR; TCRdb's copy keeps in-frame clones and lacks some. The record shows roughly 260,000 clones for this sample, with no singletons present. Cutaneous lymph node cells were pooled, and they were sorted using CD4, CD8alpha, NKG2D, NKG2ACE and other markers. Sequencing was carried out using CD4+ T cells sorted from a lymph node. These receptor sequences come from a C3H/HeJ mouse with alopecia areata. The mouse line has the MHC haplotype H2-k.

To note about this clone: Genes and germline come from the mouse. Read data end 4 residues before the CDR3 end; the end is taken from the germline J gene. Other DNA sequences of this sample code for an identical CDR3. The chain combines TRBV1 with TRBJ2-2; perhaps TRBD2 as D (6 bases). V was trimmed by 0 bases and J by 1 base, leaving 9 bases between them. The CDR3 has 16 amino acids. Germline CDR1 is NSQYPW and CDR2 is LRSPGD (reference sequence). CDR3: CTCSADWGGNTGQLYF. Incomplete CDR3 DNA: TGCACCTGCAGTGCAGACTGGGGCGGAAACACCGGG.

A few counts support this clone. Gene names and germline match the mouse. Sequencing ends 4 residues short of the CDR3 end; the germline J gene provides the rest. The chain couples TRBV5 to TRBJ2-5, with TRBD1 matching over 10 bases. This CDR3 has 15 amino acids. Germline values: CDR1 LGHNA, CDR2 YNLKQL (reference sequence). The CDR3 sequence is CASSQDGTGADTQYF. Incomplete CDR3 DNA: TGTGCCAGCAGCCAAGATGGGACAGGGGCGGAC.

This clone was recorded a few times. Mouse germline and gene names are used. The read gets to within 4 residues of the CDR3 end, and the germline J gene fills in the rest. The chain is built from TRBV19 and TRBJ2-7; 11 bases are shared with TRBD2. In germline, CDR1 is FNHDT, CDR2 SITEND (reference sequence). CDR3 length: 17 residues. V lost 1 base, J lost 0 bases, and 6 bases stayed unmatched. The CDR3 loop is CASSIKGLGVYSYEQYF. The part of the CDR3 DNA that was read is TGTGCCAGCAGTATAAAGGGACTGGGGGTCTACTCCTAT.

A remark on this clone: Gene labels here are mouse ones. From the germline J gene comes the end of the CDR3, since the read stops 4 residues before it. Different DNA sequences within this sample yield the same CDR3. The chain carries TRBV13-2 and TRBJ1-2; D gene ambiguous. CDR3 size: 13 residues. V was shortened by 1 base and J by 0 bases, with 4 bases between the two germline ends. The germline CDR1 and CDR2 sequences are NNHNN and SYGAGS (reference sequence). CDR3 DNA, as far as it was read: TGTGCCAGCGGTGATCCTGCAAACTCC. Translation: CASGDPANS. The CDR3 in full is CASGDPANSDYTF.

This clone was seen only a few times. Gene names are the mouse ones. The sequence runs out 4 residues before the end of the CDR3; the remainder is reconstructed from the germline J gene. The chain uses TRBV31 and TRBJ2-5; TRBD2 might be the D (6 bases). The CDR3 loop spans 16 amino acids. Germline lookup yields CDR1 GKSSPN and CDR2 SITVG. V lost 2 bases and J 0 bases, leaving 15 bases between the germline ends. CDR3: CAWSSFRLDNQDTQYF. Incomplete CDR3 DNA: TGTGCCTGGAGTTCCTTTAGACTGGATAACCAAGAC.